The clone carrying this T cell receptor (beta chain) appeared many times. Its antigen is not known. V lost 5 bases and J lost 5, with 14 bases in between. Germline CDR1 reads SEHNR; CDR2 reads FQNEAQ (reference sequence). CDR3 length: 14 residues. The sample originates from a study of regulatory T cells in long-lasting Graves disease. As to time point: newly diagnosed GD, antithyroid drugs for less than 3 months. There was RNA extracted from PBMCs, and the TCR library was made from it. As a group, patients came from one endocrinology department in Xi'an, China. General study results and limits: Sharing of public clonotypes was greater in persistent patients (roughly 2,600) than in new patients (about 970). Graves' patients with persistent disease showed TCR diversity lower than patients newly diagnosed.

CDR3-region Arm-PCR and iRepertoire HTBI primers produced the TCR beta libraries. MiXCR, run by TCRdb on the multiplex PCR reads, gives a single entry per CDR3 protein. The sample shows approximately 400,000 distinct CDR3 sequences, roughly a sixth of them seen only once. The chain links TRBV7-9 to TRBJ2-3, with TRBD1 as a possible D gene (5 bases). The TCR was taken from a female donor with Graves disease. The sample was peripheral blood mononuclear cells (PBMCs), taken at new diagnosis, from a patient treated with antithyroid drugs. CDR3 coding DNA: TGTGCCAGCAGCCCGTTGACAGCGAGAGATACGCAGTATTTT. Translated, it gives CASSPLTARDTQYF.